This T cell receptor beta chain was sequenced for a study of blood T cell repertoires in COVID-19 (dated by TCRdb to 2018 to 2021). At the level of the whole study: Samples covering the acute and convalescent phases of COVID-19 were provided by collaborators in the United States, Italy and Spain. The prospective study material was composed of cDNA or gDNA derived from T cells, B-cell-depleted T cells, or PBMCs. The dataset comprised deeply sampled blood TCRbeta repertoires from subjects exposed to, actively infected with, or recovered from COVID-19. The repertoires were made available in a free public database intended to serve as a resource for research on the immune response to SARS-CoV-2. Samples were obtained from the ongoing ImmuneRACE study (first 160 participants) and from some 1,300 subjects provided by 6 global collaborators. The sample metadata nearly always contained a de-identified subject ID, COVID-19 status, age in years and sex. Where available, HLA class I and class II types were obtained from metadata supplied by the sample provider rather than from assay-based typing. What the authors observed across the whole study: Clinical and demographic metadata were provided uncurated, with the amount varying by source and participant.

Concerning this clone: What antigen it recognizes has not been identified. No base quality information exists; no much larger clone differs at one position.

One collaborating source in Seattle enrolled patients while the patients were actively infected and followed the patients over time throughout the course of disease. Whole blood was collected in K2EDTA tubes by collaborating institutions according to the institutions' own protocols. Collaborator samples were shipped for TCRbeta analysis as frozen whole blood, isolated PBMCs, or DNA extracted from either sample type. TCRbeta CDR3 regions were amplified from genomic DNA by means of the immunoSEQ Assay, a bias-controlled multiplex PCR. The source study handled its data this way. Nucleated cell counts per sample were estimated from amplification of reference gene primers within the assay. To quantify the absolute abundance of each unique TCRbeta CDR3 rearrangement, sequence reads were collapsed and filtered. Productive Simpson clonality was computed per sample as the square root of Simpson's diversity index over productive rearrangements. What TCRdb holds here is the immuneACCESS table cut down to in-frame rearrangements. Part of the clones is not present; checked against another copy, under half of the missing clones reflect an unresolved V gene, and the others are unexplained. The DNA gave D and trimming, while V, J and clone size come from that table. A total of about 60,000 clones appear in this sample, approximately 80% of them only once. The ten largest make up roughly 10% of the sample.

The CDR3 spans 13 residues, from the cysteine through the phenylalanine. Only the CDR3 portion is preserved as DNA: 39 bases, with reading frame beginning at the first base. V is clipped by 6 bases and J by 1 base, and the sequence between their germline boundaries is 9 bases long. The clonotype was recovered from a man in his thirties or forties with COVID-19, enrolled during active disease. The specimen was peripheral blood. The V gene is TRBV12-3 or TRBV12-4 and the J gene is TRBJ1-2; the D gene is perhaps TRBD1, from 5 matching bases. The CDR3 has the sequence CASRETDNYGYTF. The DNA is TGTGCCAGCAGGGAGACAGATAACTATGGCTACACCTTC.